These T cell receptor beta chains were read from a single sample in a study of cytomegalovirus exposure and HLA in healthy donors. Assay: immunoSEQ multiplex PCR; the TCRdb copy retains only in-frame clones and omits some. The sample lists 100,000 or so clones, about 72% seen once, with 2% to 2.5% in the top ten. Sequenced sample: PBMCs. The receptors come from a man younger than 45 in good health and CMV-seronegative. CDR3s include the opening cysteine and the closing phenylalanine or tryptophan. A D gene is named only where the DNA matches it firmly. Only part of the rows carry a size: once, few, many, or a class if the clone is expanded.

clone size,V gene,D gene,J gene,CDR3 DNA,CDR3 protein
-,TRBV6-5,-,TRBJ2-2,TGTGCCAGCAGTTACTCGATGATGGGCCCCACCGGGGAGCTGTTTTTT,CASSYSMMGPTGELFF
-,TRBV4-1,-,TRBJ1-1,TGCGCCAGCAGCCAACGGGGGAGCACTGAAGCTTTCTTT,CASSQRGSTEAFF
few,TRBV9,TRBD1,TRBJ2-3,TGTGCCAGCAGCGTAGAAAGAGGACAGGGAAGAACGGATACGCAGTATTTT,CASSVERGQGRTDTQYF
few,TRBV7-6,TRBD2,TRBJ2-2,TGTGCCAGCAGCTGGACTAGCGGCGAGACCGGGGAGCTGTTTTTT,CASSWTSGETGELFF
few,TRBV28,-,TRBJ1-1,TGTGCCAGCAGTTTATTATTGGGGGCGAACACTGAAGCTTTCTTT,CASSLLLGANTEAFF
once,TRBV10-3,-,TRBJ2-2,TGTGCCATCAGTGTTAAGGCGGGCGGATCCGGGGAGCTGTTTTTT,CAISVKAGGSGELFF
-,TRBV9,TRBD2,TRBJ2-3,TGTGCCAGCAGCGTAAGAGTAGCGGGGTTTAGCACAGATACGCAGTATTTT,CASSVRVAGFSTDTQYF
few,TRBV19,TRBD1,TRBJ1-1,TGTGCCAGTCGATACAGGGGAGGAAGTGAAGCTTTCTTT,CASRYRGGSEAFF
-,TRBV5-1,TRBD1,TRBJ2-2,TGCGCCAGCAGGCCGACAGGGTTCTTCCAAACCGGGGAGCTGTTTTTT,CASRPTGFFQTGELFF
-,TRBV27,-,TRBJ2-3,TGTGCCAGCAGTTTAGGCAGTGCCCTCGATACGCAGTATTTT,CASSLGSALDTQYF
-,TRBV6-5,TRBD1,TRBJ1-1,TGTGCCAGCAGCCTAATCGCAGGGGGCTCTGAAGCTTTCTTT,CASSLIAGGSEAFF
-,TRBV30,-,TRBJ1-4,TGTGCCTGGAGTATGGACAACGGCGAAAAACTGTTTTTT,CAWSMDNGEKLFF
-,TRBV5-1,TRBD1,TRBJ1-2,TGCGCCAGCAGCTTGGGTATTGGACAGGGACTATACTATGGCTACACCTTC,CASSLGIGQGLYYGYTF